Listed here is a single T cell receptor beta chain. What it recognizes is unknown. The sample comes from a study of blood T cells in healthy people across ages. Study at large: About one barcoded beta molecule per two T cells was captured by template switching. Study-level points and caveats: Age showed a roughly linear inverse relationship with TCR beta diversity per million T cells.

The authors ran a second PCR of about 6 to 11 cycles using a sample-barcoded 5' primer and a J-beta primer mix. MiXCR, applied by TCRdb to the 5' RACE reads, yields one record per CDR3 protein. The sample lists roughly 500,000 distinct CDR3 sequences; 24% were seen once. Germline CDR1 and CDR2: SEHNR and FQNEAQ (reference sequence). The CDR3 consists of 15 residues. The study isolated at least 6 million PBMCs from each sample. Another study also made use of these data, one on T cells of mothers and their children. That report adds: The study obtained over 8 million TCR beta CDR3 reads per mother and 2.5 million to 3 million per child.

The sequencing input was blood. The TCR was taken from a boy aged 5-17 years in good health. V and J are TRBV7-9 and TRBJ2-5, with D unresolved. The tail of the sequence fits TRBJ2-7 better, so the J call may be wrong. The CDR3 region has the DNA TGTGCCAGCAGCGCCGCTCAGAACTACTCCTACGAGCAGTACTTC. Protein: CASSAAQNYSYEQYF.